This TCR beta chain was recorded in a study of cytomegalovirus exposure and HLA in healthy donors. Study conclusions and caveats: The study carried out a later analysis of TCR beta sequences. It associated approximately 15,000 of them with specific HLA alleles at a false discovery rate of 0.05. Previous analysis showed most TCR beta V segments were productive about 87% or about 30% of the time. An Asian-associated ancestry cluster reportedly showed fewer N-insertions than the approximately 700-donor mean in a later analysis.

Notes on this clone: The antigen is not known.

The primer mix had 60 Vbeta and 13 Jbeta primers. TCRdb's copy holds only in-frame clones and misses some; the assay was immunoSEQ multiplex PCR. The sample has 50,000 to 60,000 clones; around 82% are singletons. Germline loops: CDR1 LNHDA, CDR2 SQIVND (reference sequence). V was clipped by 3 bases and J by 5 bases; unmatched bases: 3. The CDR3 length is 13 residues. The TCR originated in a female donor in good health and CMV-seronegative. This sequence joins TRBV19 and TRBJ1-2; 7 nucleotides line up with TRBD1. Specimen: PBMCs. CDR3 in DNA: TGTGCCAGTAGTATGATCAGGGGGTATGGCTACACCTTC. This codes for CASSMIRGYGYTF. The whole variable domain, filled in from reference TRBV19 and TRBJ1-2, reads DGGITQSPKYLFRKEGQNVTLSCEQNLNHDAMYWYRQDPGQGLRLIYYSQIVNDFQKGDIAEGYSVSREKKESFPLTVTSAQKNPTAFYLCASSMIRGYGYTFGSGTRLTVV.